The 17 T cell receptor beta chains presented below share a single source sample, sequenced in a study of blood T cell repertoires in COVID-19. Using immunoSEQ multiplex PCR, the repertoire was profiled, and TCRdb retains in-frame clones only, with some absent. This table has 120,000 or so clones, around 77% appearing once. The source material was peripheral blood. These receptors were obtained from a human donor in a cohort sampled during active COVID-19.

This chain uses TRBV24-1 with TRBJ2-3; perhaps TRBD1 as D (5 bases). The germline gives CDR1 KGHDR, CDR2 SFDVKD. This CDR3 contains 14 residues. The V end lost 2 bases, the J end lost 3 bases, and 8 bases lay between the germline ends. The CDR3 bases are TGTGCCACCAGTGATTATTCAGGGACAGATACGCAGTATTTT. It codes for CATSDYSGTDTQYF.

V gene TRBV11-2 combines with J gene TRBJ2-7; D perhaps matches TRBD1 (6 bases). V dropped 5 bases and J dropped 4 bases, with 18 bases sitting between them. The germline V gene has CDR1 SGHAT and CDR2 FQNNGV. This CDR3 has 15 amino acids. The CDR3 spells CASSPSSDSFYEQYF. CDR3 in DNA: TGTGCCAGCAGCCCCTCCTCGGACAGTTTTTACGAGCAGTACTTC.

This clone showed up just once. The rearrangement links TRBV27 to TRBJ1-5, with D unclear. Germline V gives CDR1 MNHEY, CDR2 SMNVEV (reference sequence). Trimming removed 6 bases from V and 2 bases from J, with 11 bases in between. The CDR3 consists of 14 residues. As DNA, the CDR3 is TGTGCCAGCAGCCACACCGGGGGCAATCAGCCCCAGCATTTT. Its translation is CASSHTGGNQPQHF.

The chain combines TRBV4-1 with TRBJ2-7, with D possibly TRBD1 on 5 matching bases. CDR3 length: 14 amino acids. Trimming took 2 bases from V and 4 from J, leaving 12 bases between them. Germline V gene data show CDR1 as MGHRA and CDR2 as YSYEKL. CDR3 DNA: TGCGCCAGCAGCCAACTTACAGGAGCATACGAGCAGTACTTC. Encoded protein: CASSQLTGAYEQYF.

V gene TRBV6-5 combines with J gene TRBJ1-5; D unclear. Trimming cost V 6 bases and J 0 bases, with 9 bases left between them. Germline V CDR1 and CDR2: MNHEY, SVGAGI. This CDR3 is 14 amino acids long. The CDR3 here is CASRALYSNQPQHF. In nucleotides, the CDR3 is TGTGCCAGCAGGGCCTTATATAGCAATCAGCCCCAGCATTTT.

CDR3 DNA sequence: TGTGCCAGCACCAGAGGAGGGTCTCAGCCCCAGCATTTT. Translating it yields CASTRGGSQPQHF. The chain uses TRBV12-3 or TRBV12-4 and TRBJ1-5; the D is unclear. The V end lost 7 bases, the J end lost 6 bases, and 13 bases lay between the germline ends. This CDR3 has 13 amino acids.

This sequence joins TRBV27 and TRBJ2-7; 7 bases are a match to TRBD1. With V trimmed by 5 bases and J by 6 bases, 10 bases remained unmatched. The germline gives CDR1 MNHEY, CDR2 SMNVEV (reference sequence). The CDR3 is made up of 14 amino acids. The CDR3 protein is CASSRDREFGEQYF. The CDR3 bases are TGTGCCAGCAGTCGTGACAGGGAATTCGGCGAGCAGTACTTC.

The chain has TRBV6-5 and TRBJ2-7; 7 bases align to TRBD1. V was clipped by 4 bases and J by 1 base; unmatched bases: 4. This CDR3 region has 14 residues. Germline V gives CDR1 MNHEY, CDR2 SVGAGI. CDR3 protein: CASSSGTASYEQYF. CDR3 bases: TGTGCCAGCAGTTCCGGGACAGCGTCCTACGAGCAGTACTTC.

The chain combines TRBV7-3 with TRBJ1-1; D might be TRBD1 (6 bases). The germline gives CDR1 SGHTA, CDR2 FQGTGA. Deletions cut 1 base from V and 4 bases from J, with 7 bases between. The CDR3 has 13 residues. The CDR3 reads CASSLNRVTEAFF. For the CDR3, the DNA is TGTGCCAGCAGCTTAAACAGGGTCACTGAAGCTTTCTTT.

The genes are TRBV6-1 and TRBJ2-6, with a possible D match to TRBD1 (6 bases). From germline, CDR1 is MNHNS and CDR2 SASEGT. The CDR3 runs 15 residues. Trimming took 3 bases from V and 4 from J, leaving 10 bases between them. The CDR3 nucleotides are TGTGCCAGCAGTGACAGGACAGCCGGGGCCAACGTCCTGACTTTC. Protein product: CASSDRTAGANVLTF.

The rearrangement links TRBV6-5 to TRBJ2-7; D not certain. Trimming pared 6 bases from V and 5 bases from J, leaving 14 bases between. Looked up from germline, CDR1 is MNHEY and CDR2 is SVGAGI. This CDR3 region has 13 residues. For the CDR3, the DNA is TGTGCCAGCAGACAGACATTTACCCACGAGCAGTACTTC. It codes for CASRQTFTHEQYF.

The genes are TRBV3-1 (or the pseudogene TRBV3-2) and TRBJ2-7, with 11 bases identical to TRBD1. Germline loops: CDR1 LGHDT, CDR2 YNNKEL (reference sequence). V was clipped by 2 bases and J by 6 bases; unmatched bases: 6. The CDR3 totals 15 residues. The CDR3 protein is CASSQPGGTGGEQYF. CDR3 nucleotides: TGTGCCAGCAGCCAACCCGGTGGGACAGGGGGCGAGCAGTACTTC.

The V and J genes are TRBV12-3 or TRBV12-4 and TRBJ2-7; D is ambiguous. The CDR3 is made up of 13 amino acids. The ends were cut back, 5 bases at V and 9 bases at J, with 17 bases in the middle. The CDR3, as DNA: TGTGCCAGCAGTGCTAAGACTTCCCAACGGCAGTACTTC. Amino acids: CASSAKTSQRQYF.

The chain employs TRBV3-1 (or the pseudogene TRBV3-2) and TRBJ2-7, with D perhaps TRBD1 (6 bases). Trimming removed 5 bases at V and 4 bases at J, with 21 bases between. The V gene's germline CDR1 is LGHDT and CDR2 YNNKEL (reference sequence). The CDR3 totals 16 residues. In DNA, the CDR3 is TGTGCCAGCAGCTCAAGGGGGTCGGCAAGACAGTACGAGCAGTACTTC. Translating gives CASSSRGSARQYEQYF.

This chain connects TRBV2 to TRBJ2-7; weak D call: TRBD1 (5 bases). The CDR3 length is 15 residues. Germline CDR1 is SNHLY and CDR2 is FYNNEI. V was shortened by 7 bases and J by 3 bases, with 19 bases between the two germline ends. Here the CDR3 reads CASTPRRGAGYEQYF. The CDR3 DNA reads as TGTGCCAGCACCCCCCGAAGGGGCGCTGGCTACGAGCAGTACTTC.

The J gene is TRBJ1-2, the V gene TRBV5-5; D not resolved. Looked up from germline, CDR1 is SGHKS and CDR2 is YYEKEE (reference sequence). The CDR3 totals 13 residues. V was clipped by 2 bases and J by 3 bases, with 8 bases between them. The CDR3 here is CASSFTEDYGYTF. The CDR3 bases are TGTGCCAGCAGCTTCACTGAGGACTATGGCTACACCTTC. Supplemented by reference TRBV5-5 and TRBJ1-2, the full variable domain reads DAGVTQSPTHLIKTRGQQVTLRCSPISGHKSVSWYQQVLGQGPQFIFQYYEKEERGRGNFPDRFSARQFPNYSSELNVNALLLGDSALYLCASSFTEDYGYTFGSGTRLTVV.

The chain carries TRBV7-9 and TRBJ2-5; TRBD2 aligns across 14 bases. Germline V gene sequence: CDR1 SEHNR, CDR2 FQNEAQ (reference sequence). This CDR3 has 16 amino acids. The trim removed 6 bases at V and 2 bases at J, leaving 5 bases unmatched. DNA of the CDR3: TGTGCCAGCAGATCCGGACTAGCGGGGGGACAAGAGACCCAGTACTTC. It encodes CASRSGLAGGQETQYF.